This record concerns one T cell receptor beta chain sequence. The antigen is unknown. This entry is derived from a study of shared clonotypes between healthy human individuals. The study, taken as a whole, reports: A generally larger estimated richness was seen in naive subsets than in memory subsets. Rarefaction showed that sequencing of sorted subsets was incomplete (despite large depth).

J was trimmed by 3 bases and V by 4 bases; bases with no gene match: 11. The germline gives CDR1 SGHNT, CDR2 YYREEE (reference sequence). CDR3 size: 16 residues. Sequenced by immunoSEQ multiplex PCR; TCRdb stores in-frame clones only, minus some. The sample shows over 2 million clones, roughly 90% of them seen only once. The TCR sequence derives from a man younger than 30 in good health. Some clones in this sample may be carry-over from other donors' samples. The rearrangement uses TRBV5-4 and TRBJ2-5; TRBD2 agrees at 8 bases. The material sequenced was naive CD4+ T cells from PBMCs. Subset given: CD45RA+ positively selected. The CDR3 sequence is CASSVFSGIKEETQYF. CDR3 DNA sequence: TGTGCCAGCAGCGTCTTTAGCGGGATCAAAGAAGAGACCCAGTACTTC. Together with reference TRBV5-4 and TRBJ2-5, the CDR3 gives the full variable domain: ETGVTQSPTHLIKTRGQQVTLRCSSQSGHNTVSWYQQALGQGPQFIFQYYREEENGRGNFPPRFSGLQFPNYSSELNVNALELDDSALYLCASSVFSGIKEETQYFGPGTRLLVL.